The T cell receptor beta chain under discussion was sequenced for a study of CD8 T cells in ankylosing spondylitis. Study-level points and caveats: One TCR beta motif, made up of eight or nine highly homologous variants, appeared characteristic of ankylosing spondylitis blood. Certain motif variants had earlier appeared in reactive arthritis synovial fluid and blood. Disease-linked clones, CD8+, were relatively rare in peripheral blood. Reports say disease-linked clones showed up significantly more in matched ankylosing spondylitis synovial fluid.

Worth noting for this clonotype: The antigen is unknown.

Quantitative molecular-barcoded 5'-RACE generated the TCR beta libraries. Each CDR3 protein gets one entry after TCRdb re-called the 5' RACE reads with MiXCR. In the table there are a few hundred thousand distinct CDR3 sequences, about 12% of which are singletons. The germline gives CDR1 MNHNS, CDR2 SASEGT. V was cut by 7 bases and J by 6 bases, with 16 bases left in between. CDR3 length: 14 residues. The specimen was blood, either unsorted or a sorted T cell fraction (not recorded which). This chain links TRBV6-1 with TRBJ2-1; D may match TRBD1 or TRBD2 (5 bases each). The sequence derives from a male donor with ankylosing spondylitis. CDR3 sequence: CASTEGTPPNEQFF. The CDR3 DNA is TGTGCCAGCACCGAGGGGACGCCCCCCAATGAGCAGTTCTTC.